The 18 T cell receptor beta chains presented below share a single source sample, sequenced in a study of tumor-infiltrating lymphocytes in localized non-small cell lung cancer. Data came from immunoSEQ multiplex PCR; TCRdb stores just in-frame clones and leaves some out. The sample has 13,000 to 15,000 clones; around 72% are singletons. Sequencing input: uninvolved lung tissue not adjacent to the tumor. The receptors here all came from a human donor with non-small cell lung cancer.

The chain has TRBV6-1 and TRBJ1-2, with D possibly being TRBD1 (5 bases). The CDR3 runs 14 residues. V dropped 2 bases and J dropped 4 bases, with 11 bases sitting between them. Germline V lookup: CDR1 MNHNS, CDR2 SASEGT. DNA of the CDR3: TGTGCCAGCAGTGAATCTGACAGCGCCTATGGCTACACCTTC. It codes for CASSESDSAYGYTF.

The DNA for the CDR3 is TGTGCCAGTAGTGGAGACCCCCCCATGAACACCGGGGAGCTGTTTTTT. Encoded protein: CASSGDPPMNTGELFF. The J gene is TRBJ2-2, the V gene TRBV19; D is undetermined. Trimming took off 5 bases at V and 1 base at J, with 14 bases between the two ends. The length of the CDR3 is 16 residues. The germline gives CDR1 LNHDA, CDR2 SQIVND (reference sequence).

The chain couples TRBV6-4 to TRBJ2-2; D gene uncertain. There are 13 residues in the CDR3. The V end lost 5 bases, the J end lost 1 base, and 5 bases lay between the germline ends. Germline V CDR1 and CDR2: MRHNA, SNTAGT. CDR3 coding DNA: TGTGCCAGCAGTCTTCAGAACACCGGGGAGCTGTTTTTT. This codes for CASSLQNTGELFF.

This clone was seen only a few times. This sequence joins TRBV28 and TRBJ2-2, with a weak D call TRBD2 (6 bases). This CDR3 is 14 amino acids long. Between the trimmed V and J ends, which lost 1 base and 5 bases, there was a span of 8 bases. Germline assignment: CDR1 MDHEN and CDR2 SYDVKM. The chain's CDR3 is CASSLSGVTGELFF. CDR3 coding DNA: TGTGCCAGCAGTTTATCGGGAGTGACCGGGGAGCTGTTTTTT.

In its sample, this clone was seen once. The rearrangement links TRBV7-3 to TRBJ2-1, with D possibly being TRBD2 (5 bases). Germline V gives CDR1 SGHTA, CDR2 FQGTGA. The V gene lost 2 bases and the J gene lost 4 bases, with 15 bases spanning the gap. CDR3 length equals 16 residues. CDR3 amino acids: CASSLVSLGGYNEQFF. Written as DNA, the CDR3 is TGTGCCAGCAGCTTAGTTAGTCTAGGAGGTTACAATGAGCAGTTCTTC.

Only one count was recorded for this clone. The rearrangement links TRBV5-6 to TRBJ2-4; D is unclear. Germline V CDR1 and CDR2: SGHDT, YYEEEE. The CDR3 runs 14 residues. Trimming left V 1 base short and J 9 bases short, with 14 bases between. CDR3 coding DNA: TGTGCCAGCAGCTTGAGTCTACGGGTCTCCATTCAGTACTTC. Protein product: CASSLSLRVSIQYF.

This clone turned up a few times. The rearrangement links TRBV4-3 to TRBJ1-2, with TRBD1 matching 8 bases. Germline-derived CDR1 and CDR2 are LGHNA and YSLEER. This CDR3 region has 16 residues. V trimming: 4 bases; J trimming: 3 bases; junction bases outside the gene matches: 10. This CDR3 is CASSRWTGQDYYGYTF. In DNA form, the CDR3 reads TGCGCCAGCAGCCGCTGGACGGGACAGGACTACTATGGCTACACCTTC.

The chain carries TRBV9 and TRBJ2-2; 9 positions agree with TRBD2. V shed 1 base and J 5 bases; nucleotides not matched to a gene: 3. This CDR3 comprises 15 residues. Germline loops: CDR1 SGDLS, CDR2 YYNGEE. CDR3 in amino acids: CASSVYSGSTGELFF. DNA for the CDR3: TGTGCCAGCAGCGTATATAGCGGGAGTACCGGGGAGCTGTTTTTT.

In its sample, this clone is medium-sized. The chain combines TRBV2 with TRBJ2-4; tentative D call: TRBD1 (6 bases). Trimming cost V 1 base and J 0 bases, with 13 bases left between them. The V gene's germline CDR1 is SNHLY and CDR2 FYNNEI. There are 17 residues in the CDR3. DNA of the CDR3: TGTGCCAGCAGTGAAGGGCAGGGGAAGCTAGCCAAAAACATTCAGTACTTC. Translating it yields CASSEGQGKLAKNIQYF.

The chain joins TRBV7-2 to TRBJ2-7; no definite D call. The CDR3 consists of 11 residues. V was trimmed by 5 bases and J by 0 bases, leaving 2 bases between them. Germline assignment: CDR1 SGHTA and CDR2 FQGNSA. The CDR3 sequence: CASSPSYEQYF. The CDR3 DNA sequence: TGTGCCAGCAGCCCCTCCTACGAGCAGTACTTC.

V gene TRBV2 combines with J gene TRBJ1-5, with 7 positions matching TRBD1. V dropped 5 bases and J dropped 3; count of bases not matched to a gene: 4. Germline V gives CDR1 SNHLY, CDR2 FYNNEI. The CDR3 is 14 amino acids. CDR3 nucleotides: TGTGCCAGCAGTAGCGGACAGGTCAATCAGCCCCAGCATTTT. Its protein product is CASSSGQVNQPQHF.

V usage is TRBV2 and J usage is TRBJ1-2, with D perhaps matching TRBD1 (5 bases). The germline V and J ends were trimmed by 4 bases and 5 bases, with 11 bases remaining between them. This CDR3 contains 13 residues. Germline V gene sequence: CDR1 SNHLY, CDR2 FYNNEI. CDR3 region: CASSVGREYGYTF. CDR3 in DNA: TGTGCCAGCAGTGTCGGCAGGGAATATGGCTACACCTTC.

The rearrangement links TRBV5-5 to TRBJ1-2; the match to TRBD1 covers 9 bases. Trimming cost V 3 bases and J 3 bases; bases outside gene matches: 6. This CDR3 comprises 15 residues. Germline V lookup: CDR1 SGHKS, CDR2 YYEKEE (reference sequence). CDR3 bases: TGTGCCAGCAGCTATAGGACAGGGGAGCACTATGGCTACACCTTC. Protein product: CASSYRTGEHYGYTF.

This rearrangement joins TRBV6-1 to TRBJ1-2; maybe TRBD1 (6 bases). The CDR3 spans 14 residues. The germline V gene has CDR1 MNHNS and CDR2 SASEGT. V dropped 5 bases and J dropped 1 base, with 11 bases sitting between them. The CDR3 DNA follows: TGTGCCAGCAGTATTTACAGGGATAACTATGGCTACACCTTC. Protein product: CASSIYRDNYGYTF.

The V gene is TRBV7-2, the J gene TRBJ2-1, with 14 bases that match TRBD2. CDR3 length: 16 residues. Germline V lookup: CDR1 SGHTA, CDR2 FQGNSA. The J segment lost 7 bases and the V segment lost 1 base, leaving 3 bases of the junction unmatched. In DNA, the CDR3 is TGTGCCAGCAGCTTAGGACTAGCGGGGGGGATAAATGAGCAGTTCTTC. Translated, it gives CASSLGLAGGINEQFF.

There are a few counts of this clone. DNA for the CDR3: TGTGCCAGCAGCCCCGGAGGGGAAAACTATGGCTACACCTTC. Its protein is CASSPGGENYGYTF. The J gene is TRBJ1-2, the V gene TRBV7-3; tentatively, D is TRBD1 (5 bases). Germline-derived CDR1 and CDR2 are SGHTA and FQGTGA. This CDR3 comprises 14 residues. The ends were cut back, 5 bases at V and 2 bases at J, with 12 bases in the middle. The full variable domain, rest sourced from reference TRBV7-3 and TRBJ1-2, is GAGVSQTPSNKVTEKGKYVELRCDPISGHTALYWYRQSLGQGPEFLIYFQGTGAADDSGLPNDRFFAVRPEGSVSTLKIQRTERGDSAVYLCASSPGGENYGYTFGSGTRLTVV.

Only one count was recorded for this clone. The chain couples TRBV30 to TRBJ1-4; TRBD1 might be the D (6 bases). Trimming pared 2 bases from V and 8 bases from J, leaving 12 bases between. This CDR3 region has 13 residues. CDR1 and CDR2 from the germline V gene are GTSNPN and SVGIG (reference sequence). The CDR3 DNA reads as TGTGCCTGGAGTATCCAGGGACACGAAAAACTGTTTTTT. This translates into CAWSIQGHEKLFF.

CDR3: CASSQPGGPSGANVLTF. The CDR3 coding sequence is TGCGCCAGCAGCCAACCAGGGGGCCCCTCTGGGGCCAACGTCCTGACTTTC. The gene calls are TRBV4-3 and TRBJ2-6; 8 nucleotides line up with TRBD1. The CDR3 covers 17 residues. CDR1 is LGHNA and CDR2 is YSLEER in the germline V gene. With 2 bases clipped from V and 0 bases from J, the junction kept 3 bases outside the gene matches.